These T cell receptor beta chains were read from a single sample in a study of metastatic and nonmetastatic thyroid tumors. TCRdb re-called clones via MiXCR from the PCR reads. Here the sample spans 15,000 to 20,000 clones, approximately 32% being singletons. The sample was adjacent normal tissue. The receptors were sampled from a female donor with papillary thyroid cancer or a benign thyroid nodule (not recorded which). Some clones in this sample may be carry-over from other donors' samples. Each CDR3 is given with its conserved first and last residue. Fields, in order: CDR3 protein, CDR3 DNA, J gene, V gene, D gene, clone size. The D gene is left open where the match is weak. Rows may omit the clone size; those that give it use once, few, many or a size class.

CDR3: CAWDRAFVYF
DNA: TGTGCCTGGGACAGGGCCTTCGTGTACTTC
J: TRBJ2-7
V: TRBV30
D: TRBD1
size: once

CDR3: CASSPRLGTYEQYF
DNA: TGTGCCAGCAGTCCCCGACTGGGAACCTACGAGCAGTACTTC
J: TRBJ2-7
V: TRBV7-8
D: -
size: -

CDR3: CASSYSVSGYQETQYF
DNA: TGTGCCAGCAGTTACTCGGTGTCAGGGTACCAAGAGACCCAGTACTTC
J: TRBJ2-5
V: TRBV6-4
D: -
size: -

CDR3: CSAHKGGNYGYTF
DNA: TGCAGTGCCCATAAAGGGGGCAACTATGGCTACACCTTC
J: TRBJ1-2
V: TRBV20-1
D: TRBD1
size: -

CDR3: CASSWQGENTGELFF
DNA: TGCGCCAGCAGCTGGCAGGGGGAAAACACCGGGGAGCTGTTTTTT
J: TRBJ2-2
V: TRBV5-1
D: TRBD1
size: -

CDR3: CASVFDRGPGNQPQHF
DNA: TGTGCTAGTGTTTTCGACAGGGGGCCTGGCAATCAGCCCCAGCATTTT
J: TRBJ1-5
V: TRBV12-5
D: TRBD1
size: many

CDR3: CASSSGWREQYF
DNA: TGTGCCAGCAGCTCAGGGTGGCGGGAGCAGTACTTC
J: TRBJ2-7
V: TRBV28
D: -
size: few

CDR3: CASIGSPSVEQYF
DNA: TGTGCCAGTATAGGGTCACCTTCAGTCGAGCAGTACTTC
J: TRBJ2-7
V: TRBV6-1
D: -
size: few

CDR3: CSAAIGGASEQFF
DNA: TGCAGTGCTGCAATCGGGGGCGCCAGTGAGCAGTTCTTC
J: TRBJ2-1
V: TRBV20-1
D: -
size: once

CDR3: CASSSYTSYEQYF
DNA: TGTGCCAGCAGTTCCTACACCTCCTACGAGCAGTACTTC
J: TRBJ2-7
V: TRBV12-3/TRBV12-4
D: -
size: many

CDR3: CASSIRGGTPKQYF
DNA: TGTGCCAGCAGTATCAGGGGGGGGACCCCAAAGCAGTACTTC
J: TRBJ2-7
V: TRBV12-3/TRBV12-4
D: -
size: few

CDR3: CASSYSGVSYNEQFF
DNA: TGTGCCAGCAGCTACTCGGGAGTTTCCTACAATGAGCAGTTCTTC
J: TRBJ2-1
V: TRBV9
D: -
size: many

CDR3: CASSRRDGTYEQYF
DNA: TGTGCCAGCAGTCGGAGGGACGGGACCTACGAGCAGTACTTC
J: TRBJ2-7
V: TRBV28
D: -
size: few

CDR3: CASRGTSGSYEQFF
DNA: TGTGCCAGCAGAGGGACTAGCGGGAGCTATGAGCAGTTCTTC
J: TRBJ2-1
V: TRBV2
D: TRBD2
size: -

CDR3: CASSPRQNTGELFF
DNA: TGTGCCAGCAGCCCCCGACAGAACACCGGGGAGCTGTTTTTT
J: TRBJ2-2
V: TRBV11-3
D: -
size: few

CDR3: CASKKGIDNQPQHF
DNA: TGTGCCAGCAAGAAGGGGATCGACAATCAGCCCCAGCATTTT
J: TRBJ1-5
V: TRBV6-1
D: -
size: -